The rows below give T cell receptor beta chains drawn from one sample of a study of cytomegalovirus exposure and HLA in healthy donors. Generated by immunoSEQ multiplex PCR, the TCRdb table keeps only in-frame clones and is missing some. The sample consists of about 190,000 clones, over 65% of them appearing once. Sequenced sample: PBMCs. The receptors originated from a woman between 45 and 60 years old in good health and CMV-seropositive. CDR3s include the opening cysteine and the closing phenylalanine or tryptophan. A D gene is named only where the DNA matches it firmly. Clone size is shown for a subset of rows, as once, few, many or a class of expanded clone.

TRBV5-1	16	TRBD1	.	TRBJ1-1	TGCGCCAGCAGCTCACAGGGGGCGACCCCAGGAACTGAAGCTTTCTTT	CASSSQGATPGTEAFF
TRBV5-4	16	TRBD1	few	TRBJ2-6	TGTGCCAGCAGCCCCAGACAGGGATCTGGGGCCAACGTCCTGACTTTC	CASSPRQGSGANVLTF
TRBV7-2	11	.	few	TRBJ2-3	TGTGCCAGCACTAGCACAGATACGCAGTATTTT	CASTSTDTQYF
TRBV28	14	.	.	TRBJ2-1	TGTGCCAGCAGTCCCCTTTCGGGGGACAATGAGCAGTTCTTC	CASSPLSGDNEQFF
TRBV10-3	15	TRBD1	few	TRBJ2-7	TGTGCCATCAGTGAGGGGACAGGCAGGTCCTACGAGCAGTACTTC	CAISEGTGRSYEQYF
TRBV7-9	16	TRBD2	.	TRBJ2-3	TGTGCCAGCAGCCAACGGCTAGCGGGGGTCGCAGATACGCAGTATTTT	CASSQRLAGVADTQYF
TRBV5-1	16	TRBD2	.	TRBJ2-7	TGCGCCAGCAGCTTGGAGGGACTAGCGGACTCCTACGAGCAGTACTTC	CASSLEGLADSYEQYF
TRBV6-5	15	TRBD2	.	TRBJ2-5	TGTGCCAGCAGCCCCAGCGGGGGCGTCCAAGAGACCCAGTACTTC	CASSPSGGVQETQYF
TRBV4-1	15	TRBD2	.	TRBJ2-2	TGCGCCAGCAGCCAAGTCCCGGGAGGTACCGGGGAGCTGTTTTTT	CASSQVPGGTGELFF
TRBV5-3	16	.	.	TRBJ1-5	TGTGCCAGAAGCGGACCGAGCCACGAAACGGGGCAGCCCCAGCATTTT	CARSGPSHETGQPQHF
TRBV25-1	15	.	few	TRBJ1-1	TGTGCCAGCAGTGAATCCACCTCGGGTGACACTGAAGCTTTCTTT	CASSESTSGDTEAFF
TRBV4-3	18	TRBD2	once	TRBJ2-5	TGCGCCAGCAGCCAAGGGGGAACTAGCGGGGGGGTTCGGGAGACCCAGTACTTC	CASSQGGTSGGVRETQYF
TRBV10-3	15	TRBD2	few	TRBJ2-3	TGTGCCATCAGTGTACTAGCGGGGGGGACAGATACGCAGTATTTT	CAISVLAGGTDTQYF
TRBV9	14	.	.	TRBJ2-5	TGTGCCAGCAGCGTAGAGGCAGGGAAAGAGACCCAGTACTTC	CASSVEAGKETQYF
TRBV11-1	16	TRBD1	.	TRBJ1-2	TGTGCCAGCAGCTTGACCGGGACAGCCTTGGAGTATGGCTACACCTTC	CASSLTGTALEYGYTF
TRBV27	15	.	.	TRBJ1-1	TGTGCCAGCAGTTCACTTCGGAGAGGGCCGTCTGAAGCTTTCTTT	CASSSLRRGPSEAFF
TRBV4-3	15	TRBD1	.	TRBJ1-1	TGCGCCAGCAGCCGCCAGACAGGGGGGGACACTGAAGCTTTCTTT	CASSRQTGGDTEAFF
TRBV7-2	15	TRBD1	.	TRBJ1-1	TGTGCCAGCAGCTTAGGATATCGGGACAGCCACCAAGCTTTCTTT	CASSLGYRDSHQAFF
TRBV18	14	.	.	TRBJ2-7	TGTGCCAGCTCTTCCCAGGGGAGCTCCTACGAGCAGTACTTC	CASSSQGSSYEQYF
TRBV29-1	12	TRBD1	.	TRBJ1-2	TGCAGCGTTGAACTGACAGGGGGAGGCTACACCTTC	CSVELTGGGYTF
TRBV27	21	.	.	TRBJ2-2	TGTGCCAGCAGTTTATGGGTAGGGCAGGACAACACTCGGACAAACACCGGGGAGCTGTTTTTT	CASSLWVGQDNTRTNTGELFF
TRBV19	15	.	.	TRBJ1-1	TGTGCCAGTAGTCCTCAGAGATTGGGGCGAACTGAAGCTTTCTTT	CASSPQRLGRTEAFF
TRBV6-5	13	TRBD1	.	TRBJ2-5	TGTGCCAGCAGACAACAGGGGGCAGGGACCCAGTACTTC	CASRQQGAGTQYF
TRBV19	16	TRBD1	.	TRBJ1-2	TGTGCCAGTAGTATAGACCCGGCAACAGGGGGCGCGGGCTACACCTTC	CASSIDPATGGAGYTF
TRBV28	16	.	.	TRBJ1-5	TGTGCCAGCAGCCTGCGGGGTGGGGGGAGCAATCAGCCCCAGCATTTT	CASSLRGGGSNQPQHF
TRBV7-9	13	TRBD2	.	TRBJ2-7	TGTTCCAGCAGCTCCGTAGCGGGGTTCGAGCAGTACTTC	CSSSSVAGFEQYF
TRBV7-2	13	.	.	TRBJ2-5	TGTGCCAGCAGCGAGAGCATGTCCGAGACCCAGTACTTC	CASSESMSETQYF
TRBV10-3	15	TRBD1	.	TRBJ1-2	TGTGCCAGCGTGGACAGGGGGAGTTTATCCTATGGCTACACCTTC	CASVDRGSLSYGYTF
TRBV15	14	.	.	TRBJ1-2	TGTGCCACCAGCCCCCGAGCCCTCGCTTGGGGCTACACCTTC	CATSPRALAWGYTF